This T cell receptor beta chain was observed in a study of siplizumab effects on memory and regulatory T cells. This clone has more than one count but fewer than ten. Its antigen is currently unknown. Per-sample assaying covered 85,000 to 100,000 TCR templates. Generated by immunoSEQ multiplex PCR, the TCRdb table keeps only in-frame clones and is missing some. Among tens of thousands of clones listed, roughly 87% were seen once. The CDR3 covers 16 residues. Study-wide points: Alloreactive clones mapping to unstimulated subsets formed only a minor fraction. Tregs that proliferated in siplizumab cultures did not have their suppressive function confirmed.

Three donor pairs also had unstimulated CD4+ and CD8+ naive and memory subsets sequenced. Material for sequencing was naive CD8+ T cells sorted from blood. The chain employs TRBV21-1 and TRBJ1-5. TRBV21-1 is reported as a pseudogene. The sequence came from a human donor in good health. The CDR3 sequence is CASSRDGRGGGQPQHF. Here the CDR3 DNA reads TGTGCCAGCAGCAGGGACGGGCGGGGTGGTGGTCAGCCCCAGCATTTT.